The T cell receptor beta chain described here comes from a study of blood T cell repertoires in COVID-19. Study-wide context: Spain, Italy and the United States supplied samples that represented acute and convalescent COVID-19. In each case, the material was cDNA or gDNA derived from T cells, B-cell-depleted T cells, or PBMCs.

This clone was detected once. CDR3 length: 17 amino acids. Per the germline V gene, CDR1 is SNHLY and CDR2 is FYNNEI. V lost 4 bases to trimming and J lost 1 base; unmatched junction nucleotides: 9. In the original analysis: Nucleated cell counts were estimated from reference gene primer amplification. This table comes from immunoSEQ multiplex PCR, and its TCRdb copy is limited to in-frame clones, with some not included. V, J and clone size reflect that table, while D and trimming were determined from the DNA. Altogether tens of thousands of clones are present, 80% to 95% being singletons, with the ten largest covering 5.5%.

This sequence originates from a woman at least 80 years old with acute or convalescent COVID-19. The chain combines TRBV2 with TRBJ1-5; 8 bases map to TRBD1. Sequencing was carried out using peripheral blood. As DNA, the CDR3 is TGTGCCAGCAGTGTGGGGACAGGAGGTTCCAGCAATCAGCCCCAGCATTTT. Translating gives CASSVGTGGSSNQPQHF.